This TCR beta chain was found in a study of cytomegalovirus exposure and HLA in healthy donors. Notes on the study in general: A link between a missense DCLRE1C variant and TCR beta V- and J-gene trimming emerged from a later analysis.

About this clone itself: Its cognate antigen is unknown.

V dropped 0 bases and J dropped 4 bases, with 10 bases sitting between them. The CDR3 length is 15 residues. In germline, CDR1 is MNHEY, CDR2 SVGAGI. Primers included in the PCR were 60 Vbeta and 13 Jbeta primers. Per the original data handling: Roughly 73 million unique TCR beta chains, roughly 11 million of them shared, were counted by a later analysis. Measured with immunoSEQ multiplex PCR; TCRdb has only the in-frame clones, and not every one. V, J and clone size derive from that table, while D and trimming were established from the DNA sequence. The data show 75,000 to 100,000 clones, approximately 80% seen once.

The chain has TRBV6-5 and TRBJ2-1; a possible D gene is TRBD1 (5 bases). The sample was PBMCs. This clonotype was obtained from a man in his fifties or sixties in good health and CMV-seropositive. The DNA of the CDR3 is TGTGCCAGCAGTTACTCGATAGACAGTTACAATGAGCAGTTCTTC. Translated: CASSYSIDSYNEQFF.